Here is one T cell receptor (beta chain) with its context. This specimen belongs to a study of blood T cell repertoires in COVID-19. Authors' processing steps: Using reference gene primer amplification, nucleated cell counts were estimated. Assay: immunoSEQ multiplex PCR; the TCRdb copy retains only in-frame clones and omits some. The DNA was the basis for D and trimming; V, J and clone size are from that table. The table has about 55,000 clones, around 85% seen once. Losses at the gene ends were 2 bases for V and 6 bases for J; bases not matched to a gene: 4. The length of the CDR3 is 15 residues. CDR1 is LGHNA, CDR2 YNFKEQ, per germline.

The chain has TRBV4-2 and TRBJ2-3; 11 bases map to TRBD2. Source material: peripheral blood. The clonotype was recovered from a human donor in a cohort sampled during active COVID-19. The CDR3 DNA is TGTGCCAGCAGCCAAATAGCGGGAGGGGCTGATACGCAGTATTTT. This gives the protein CASSQIAGGADTQYF.